What follows is one TCR beta chain and its context. Its antigen is unknown. Unmatched junction bases numbered 10, after V lost 5 bases and J lost 5 bases. CDR1 and CDR2 (germline): SGHRS, YFSETQ. The CDR3 is 16 residues long. PCR primers comprised 60 Vbeta and 13 Jbeta primers. Produced via immunoSEQ multiplex PCR; TCRdb's table is partial and in-frame only. The data show roughly 71,000 clones, over 50% seen once. The source of the sample is a study of cytomegalovirus exposure and HLA in healthy donors. Study observations and caveats: Immune exposure was documented only through CMV serostatus. Another analysis was done later, and it associated roughly 15,000 TCR beta sequences with HLA alleles at 0.05 false discovery rate.

The TCR comes from a man between 25 and 39 years old in good health and CMV-seronegative. The sequenced material came from PBMCs. The chain uses TRBV5-1 and TRBJ2-1, with 10 bases aligning to TRBD2. CDR3 residues: CASSQRASGGHNEQFF. The CDR3 DNA is TGCGCCAGCAGTCAGAGGGCTAGCGGGGGCCACAATGAGCAGTTCTTC.